This T cell receptor (beta chain) is drawn from a study of T-cell reconstitution after alpha-beta-depleted transplantation in children. The library targeted TCRbeta and was prepared with unique molecular identifiers. TCRdb reprocessed the PCR reads with MiXCR, giving one entry per CDR3 protein. Among about 190,000 distinct CDR3 sequences listed, 6% to 7% were seen once. CDR1 MNHEY and CDR2 SMNVEV come from the germline V gene (reference sequence). The CDR3 has 12 residues. V shed 4 bases and J shed 6 bases, with 7 bases lying between them. This clonotype appeared many times. V usage is TRBV27 and J usage is TRBJ2-1; no clear D gene. This sample comprised PBMCs from the stem cell graft donor, obtained from the stem cell graft. The TCR sequence derives from a human donor who donated a stem cell graft to a child with Wiskott-Aldrich syndrome. The CDR3 here is CASSSTRNEQFF. In nucleotides, the CDR3 is TGTGCCAGCAGTTCAACCCGCAATGAGCAGTTCTTC.